This T cell receptor (beta chain) was recorded in a study of T cells expressing NK-cell markers. About the research overall: Seven HCMV-seropositive donors and one seronegative donor made up the eight sequenced donors.

CDR3 length: 14 amino acids. The germline gives CDR1 SNHLY, CDR2 FYNNEI. Findings and caveats of the study: Each of a handful of donors carried dominant NKG2C+ clonotypes accounting for roughly 1.0-8% of CD8+ T cells. There were four donors in whom these clonotypes also led the CD3+CD56-NKG2C+ fraction.

cDNA encoding TCR beta was synthesized via 5'RACE template switching incorporating UMIs. TCRdb reprocessed the 5' RACE reads, keeping one entry per CDR3 protein, no DNA. The table lists a few hundred thousand distinct CDR3 sequences. Concerning this clonotype itself: Its antigen is undetermined.

This receptor was taken from a man in his late teens or twenties in good health. The chain recombines TRBV2 with TRBJ2-1; TCRdb indicates TRBD1, and absent DNA this call remains unverified. The specimen sequenced was blood T cells: a sorted CD56 or NKG2C T cell subset, CD4+ or CD8+ T cells, or bulk PBMC T cells (not recorded which). The CDR3 loop reads CASRPLTGNNEQFF. Together with reference TRBV2 and TRBJ2-1, the CDR3 gives the full variable domain: EPEVTQTPSHQVTQMGQEVILRCVPISNHLYFYWYRQILGQKVEFLVSFYNNEISEKSEIFDDQFSVERPDGSNFTLKIRSTKLEDSAMYFCASRPLTGNNEQFFGPGTRLTVL.